These 21 T cell receptor beta chains came from one sample sequenced in a study of shared clonotypes between healthy human individuals (dated by TCRdb to the early 2020s). Libraries were constructed by the immunoSEQ multiplex PCR assay. TCRdb provides this immuneACCESS table in a form limited to in-frame rearrangements. Some clones are lacking; in checked studies, under half of them reflect an unresolved V gene, and why the rest are absent is not known. For this sample there are about 580,000 clones; 98% appear just once. The top ten clones comprise 0.3% of the sample. CD8 naive samples were obtained by positive selection for CCR7 among CD45RO-negative cells, yielding a CD45RA+CCR7+ population from which TemRA cells were excluded. Sequencing was done on a sample of naive CD8+ T cells sorted from blood. Explained via the paper, the cell subset or site label denotes: CD45RA+CCR7+. These receptors all come from a man aged 25 to 40 in good health.

This chain links TRBV4-3 with TRBJ2-7, with D tentatively TRBD1 (6 bases). The CDR3 contains 14 residues. V was shortened by 0 bases and J by 4 bases, with 10 bases between the two germline ends. Germline values: CDR1 LGHNA, CDR2 YSLEER. CDR3 sequence: CASSQDTGRYEQYF. The CDR3 bases are TGCGCCAGCAGCCAAGATACAGGGCGATACGAGCAGTACTTC.

V gene TRBV13 combines with J gene TRBJ2-1; TRBD1 agrees at 8 bases. Germline CDR1 reads PRHDT; CDR2 reads FYEKMQ (reference sequence). Trimming at V came to 4 bases and at J to 1 base, leaving 9 bases not matched to a gene. This CDR3 contains 17 residues. The CDR3 DNA is TGTGCCAGCAGCTCCCAGGGGGCGGCTATATCCTACAATGAGCAGTTCTTC. Translating gives CASSSQGAAISYNEQFF. Full variable domain (remainder filled in from reference TRBV13 and TRBJ2-1): AAGVIQSPRHLIKEKRETATLKCYPIPRHDTVYWYQQGPGQDPQFLISFYEKMQSDKGSIPDRFSAQQFSDYHSELNMSSLELGDSALYFCASSSQGAAISYNEQFFGPGTRLTVL.

The chain carries TRBV7-9 and TRBJ2-7, with D possibly being TRBD1 (6 bases). The CDR3 runs to 13 residues. Between the trimmed V and J ends, which lost 6 bases and 2 bases, there was a span of 11 bases. CDR1 and CDR2 from the germline V gene are SEHNR and FQNEAQ (reference sequence). The CDR3 is CASSHRATYEQYF. CDR3 bases: TGTGCCAGCAGTCACAGGGCTACCTACGAGCAGTACTTC.

CDR3: CASRNRQLTEQFF. The CDR3, as DNA: TGTGCCAGCAGGAACAGGCAACTCACTGAGCAGTTCTTC. J is TRBJ2-1 and V is TRBV6-5, with a weak D call TRBD1 (5 bases). Germline V gene sequence: CDR1 MNHEY, CDR2 SVGAGI. Trimming pared 6 bases from V and 9 bases from J, leaving 15 bases between. The CDR3 loop spans 13 amino acids.

The chain carries TRBV9 and TRBJ2-7, with D perhaps TRBD2 (6 bases). V lost 5 bases and J 0 bases, leaving 9 bases between the germline ends. The CDR3 totals 13 residues. Germline CDR1 reads SGDLS; CDR2 reads YYNGEE. The CDR3 DNA reads TGTGCCAGCAGTAAGACTAGCTCCTACGAGCAGTACTTC. Protein: CASSKTSSYEQYF.

V gene TRBV28 combines with J gene TRBJ2-3; TRBD2 matches 8 bases. The CDR3 is 14 amino acids. The germline CDR1 and CDR2 sequences are MDHEN and SYDVKM. V was clipped by 4 bases and J by 0 bases; unmatched bases: 0. The CDR3 loop is CASSSSGSTDTQYF. CDR3 nucleotide sequence: TGTGCCAGCAGTTCTAGCGGGAGCACAGATACGCAGTATTTT. The full variable domain, with the rest looked up from reference TRBV28 and TRBJ2-3, is DVKVTQSSRYLVKRTGEKVFLECVQDMDHENMFWYRQDPGLGLRLIYFSYDVKMKEKGDIPEGYSVSREKKERFSLILESASTNQTSMYLCASSSSGSTDTQYFGPGTRLTVL.

The CDR3 reads CASTPGGYEQYF. CDR3 nucleotide sequence: TGCGCCAGCACCCCAGGGGGCTACGAGCAGTACTTC. This rearrangement joins TRBV5-1 to TRBJ2-7; TRBD1 matches 7 bases. Germline-derived CDR1 and CDR2 are SGHRS and YFSETQ. The V segment lost 6 bases and the J segment 3 bases; nucleotides outside the gene matches: 3. The CDR3 spans 12 residues.

The chain combines TRBV11-2 with TRBJ2-7; D unclear. V lost 5 bases and J lost 6, with 11 bases in between. This CDR3 has 12 residues. Germline V gene lookup returns CDR1 SGHAT and CDR2 FQNNGV. The DNA for the CDR3 is TGTGCCAGCAGCCCCTACACCTCCGAGCAGTACTTC. Amino acids: CASSPYTSEQYF.

The V call is TRBV5-6, the J call TRBJ1-1; perhaps TRBD1 as D (6 bases). CDR1 and CDR2 (germline): SGHDT, YYEEEE. This CDR3 is built from 14 residues. The V end was cut by 0 bases, the J end by 4 bases, with 10 bases between. CDR3 sequence (DNA): TGTGCCAGCAGCTTGGGGGGGCTTGCCACTGAAGCTTTCTTT. The encoded protein is CASSLGGLATEAFF.

This chain links TRBV29-1 with TRBJ2-3, with 9 bases aligning to TRBD2. V lost 0 bases, J lost 4 bases, and 5 bases stayed unmatched. This CDR3 spans 15 amino acids. CDR1 and CDR2 from the germline V gene are SQVTM and ANQGSEA. The CDR3 DNA sequence: TGCAGCGTTGAAGATCTGCGGGAGGGAGCAGATACGCAGTATTTT. This sequence encodes CSVEDLREGADTQYF.

The rearrangement links TRBV6-1 to TRBJ2-1; D not certain. Germline V gene lookup returns CDR1 MNHNS and CDR2 SASEGT. Trimming pared 2 bases from V and 7 bases from J, leaving 9 bases between. This CDR3 region has 13 residues. Here the CDR3 reads CASSEPSGNEQFF. The CDR3 DNA reads TGTGCCAGCAGTGAACCCTCAGGTAATGAGCAGTTCTTC.

The chain is built from TRBV14 and TRBJ2-1, with TRBD1 as a possible D gene (6 bases). V lost 0 bases and J 8 bases, leaving 14 bases between the germline ends. The V gene's germline CDR1 is SGHDN and CDR2 FVKESK. The CDR3 length is 15 residues. CDR3 sequence reads: CASSQDWTESHEQFF. DNA for the CDR3: TGTGCCAGCAGCCAAGATTGGACAGAGTCCCATGAGCAGTTCTTC.

CDR3 sequence: CASQGDETQYF. The CDR3 nucleotides are TGTGCCAGCCAGGGGGACGAGACCCAGTACTTC. The genes are TRBV2 and TRBJ2-5; TRBD1 agrees at 7 bases. Germline V gene data show CDR1 as SNHLY and CDR2 as FYNNEI. J was trimmed by 5 bases and V by 8 bases; bases with no gene match: 2. CDR3 length: 11 residues.

The table lists this clone with a few counts. The chain recombines TRBV6-5 with TRBJ2-2, with D perhaps TRBD2 (5 bases). The CDR3 runs 13 residues. Trimming removed 1 base at V and 8 bases at J, with 8 bases between. Germline lookup yields CDR1 MNHEY and CDR2 SVGAGI. CDR3 sequence (DNA): TGTGCCAGCAGTTACTATGAGGGAGGGGAGCTGTTTTTT. This codes for CASSYYEGGELFF.

The chain is built from TRBV5-4 and TRBJ2-3; 8 bases match TRBD2. Losses at the gene ends were 4 bases for V and 6 bases for J; bases not matched to a gene: 13. Looked up from germline, CDR1 is SGHNT and CDR2 is YYREEE (reference sequence). The CDR3 has 16 residues. The CDR3 DNA reads TGTGCCAGCAGCCAACCACTAGCGGCCACTGTTGATACGCAGTATTTT. Translation: CASSQPLAATVDTQYF.

The chain is built from TRBV11-2 and TRBJ1-1; D not resolved. Trimming removed 5 bases from V and 1 base from J, with 8 bases in between. The CDR3 totals 13 residues. Germline V gene lookup returns CDR1 SGHAT and CDR2 FQNNGV. DNA of the CDR3: TGTGCCAGCAGCATTAACGGGAACACTGAAGCTTTCTTT. Encoded protein: CASSINGNTEAFF.

CDR3 sequence reads: CASSLSWRAIPEQFF. The CDR3 region has the DNA TGTGCCAGCAGTTTATCCTGGAGAGCTATTCCTGAGCAGTTCTTC. The V and J genes are TRBV27 and TRBJ2-1; D uncertain. The CDR3 is 15 amino acids. CDR1 and CDR2 (germline): MNHEY, SMNVEV (reference sequence). V gave up 0 bases and J gave up 9 bases, with 15 bases separating them.

The CDR3 sequence is CASSFLSWETQYF. CDR3 sequence (DNA): TGTGCCAGCAGCTTTCTGAGCTGGGAGACCCAGTACTTC. The genes are TRBV7-2 and TRBJ2-5; D gene unclear. Looked up from germline, CDR1 is SGHTA and CDR2 is FQGNSA. The CDR3 extends over 13 amino acids. The V end was cut by 3 bases, the J end by 5 bases, with 10 bases between.

The chain carries TRBV7-2 and TRBJ2-1; D may match TRBD1 or TRBD2 (5 bases each). V lost 9 bases, J lost 8 bases, and 11 bases lay in between. Germline loops: CDR1 SGHTA, CDR2 FQGNSA. CDR3 length equals 11 residues. CDR3 protein: CARQGVDEQFF. The CDR3 nucleotides are TGTGCCAGGCAGGGAGTTGATGAGCAGTTCTTC.

The V gene is TRBV11-3, the J gene TRBJ1-5, with a weak D call TRBD1 (6 bases). The CDR3 sequence is 18 residues long. CDR1 and CDR2 from the germline V gene are SGHNT and YENEEA. V lost 1 base to trimming and J lost 3 bases, with 19 bases between them. CDR3 DNA: TGTGCCAGCAGCTTAGGTATGGCCGGGGACATGAACAATCAGCCCCAGCATTTT. Protein: CASSLGMAGDMNNQPQHF.

This chain links TRBV5-6 with TRBJ2-7, with 8 bases aligning to TRBD1. J lost 3 bases, V lost 0 bases, and 8 bases had no gene match. This CDR3 spans 16 amino acids. Germline V gene lookup returns CDR1 SGHDT and CDR2 YYEEEE. The CDR3 protein is CASSLATGDFVYEQYF. DNA for the CDR3: TGTGCCAGCAGCTTGGCGACAGGGGATTTCGTCTACGAGCAGTACTTC.